This TCR beta chain was captured by sequencing in a study of T cell responses to AZD1222 COVID-19 vaccine. Study conclusions and caveats: Receipt of two AZD1222 doses was followed by a rise in Spike-specific TCR breadth and depth.

CDR3 length equals 13 residues. Trimming cost V 6 bases and J 8 bases, with 16 bases left between them. The germline gives CDR1 MDHEN, CDR2 SYDVKM. Data came from immunoSEQ multiplex PCR; TCRdb stores just in-frame clones and leaves some out. The sample records 30,000 to 50,000 clones, about nine tenths being singletons. To note about this clone: Its antigen remains unknown.

The chain employs TRBV28 and TRBJ1-2; no clear D. The sequence was collected from an adult who received the MenACWY meningococcal vaccine as a control. The source was peripheral blood, collected 28 days after the second dose of the MenACWY control vaccine. CDR3 bases: TGTGCCAGCAGCCCCCCCGCGTCTCTAGGCTACACCTTC. It codes for CASSPPASLGYTF.